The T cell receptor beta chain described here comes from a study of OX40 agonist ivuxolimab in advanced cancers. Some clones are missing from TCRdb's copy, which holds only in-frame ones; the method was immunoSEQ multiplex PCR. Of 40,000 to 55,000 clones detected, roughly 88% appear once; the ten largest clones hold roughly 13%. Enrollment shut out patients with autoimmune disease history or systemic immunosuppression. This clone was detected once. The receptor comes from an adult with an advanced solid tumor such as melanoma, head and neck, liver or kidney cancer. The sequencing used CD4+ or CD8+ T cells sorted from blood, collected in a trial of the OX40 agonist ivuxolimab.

CDR3 region: CAGGKGEGYEQYF. CDR3 bases: TGTGCCGGGGGGAAGGGGGAAGGTTACGAGCAGTACTTC. The J gene is TRBJ2-7, the V gene TRBV6-6; either TRBD1 or TRBD2 may fit D (6 bases each). V shed 11 bases and J shed 4 bases, with 18 bases lying between them. The CDR3 has 13 residues. Germline CDR1 and CDR2: MNHNY and SVGAGI (reference sequence).